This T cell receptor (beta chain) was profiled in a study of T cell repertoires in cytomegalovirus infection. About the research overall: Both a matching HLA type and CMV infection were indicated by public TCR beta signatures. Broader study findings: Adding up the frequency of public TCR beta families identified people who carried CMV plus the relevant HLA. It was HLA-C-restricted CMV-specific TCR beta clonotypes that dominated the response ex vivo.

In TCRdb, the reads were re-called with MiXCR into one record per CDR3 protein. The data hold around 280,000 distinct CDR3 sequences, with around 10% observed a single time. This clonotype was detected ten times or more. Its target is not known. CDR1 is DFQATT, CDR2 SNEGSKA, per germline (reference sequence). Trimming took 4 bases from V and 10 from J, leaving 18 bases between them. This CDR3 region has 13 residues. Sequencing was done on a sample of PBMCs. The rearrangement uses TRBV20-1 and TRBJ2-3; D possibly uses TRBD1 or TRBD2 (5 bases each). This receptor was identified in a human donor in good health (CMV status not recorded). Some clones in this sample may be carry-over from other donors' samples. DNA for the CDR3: TGCAGTGCTAACCGAGGGGAGCCTTTTTCGCAGTATTTT. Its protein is CSANRGEPFSQYF.